What follows is one T cell receptor beta chain and its context. Its antigen is unidentified. This sample is drawn from a study of OX40 agonist ivuxolimab in advanced cancers. Study details: The dose-escalation cohort was over 65% male, with a mean age of approximately 61 years, ranging roughly 20 to 80.

Study-level results: Nonresponders, in some cases, also had low normalized T-cell clonal expansion. There were, on average, more expanded clones in CD8+ T cells than in CD4+.

Method: immunoSEQ multiplex PCR; TCRdb's copy keeps in-frame clones and lacks some. The repertoire holds 45,000 to 55,000 clones, with roughly 84% as singletons. The CDR3 spans 17 residues. V lost 1 base and J lost 7; bases outside the gene matches: 10. In germline, CDR1 is MGHRA, CDR2 YSYEKL. Sequenced here: CD4+ or CD8+ T cells sorted from blood, sampled in a trial of the OX40 agonist ivuxolimab. This rearrangement joins TRBV4-1 to TRBJ1-4; 9 bases are shared with TRBD1. The receptor comes from an adult with an advanced solid tumor such as melanoma, head and neck, liver or kidney cancer. Here the CDR3 reads CASSQVRDRAGGEKLFF. DNA of the CDR3: TGCGCCAGCAGCCAAGTCAGGGACAGGGCGGGAGGTGAAAAACTGTTTTTT.